This T cell receptor (beta chain) was sequenced during a study of blood T cells in healthy people across ages. V lost 2 bases and J lost 1, with 13 bases in between. Looked up from germline, CDR1 is SGHRS and CDR2 is YFSETQ. The CDR3 runs to 17 residues. The sample holds a few counts of this clonotype. Combining a sample-barcoded 5' primer with a J-beta primer mix, a second PCR ran for about 6 to 12 cycles. The template-switch adaptor, which had 12 random nucleotides, put a tag on each cDNA molecule. Each CDR3 protein is one row after TCRdb ran MiXCR on the 5' RACE reads. The repertoire holds fewer than 950,000 distinct CDR3 sequences, with roughly 53% as singletons.

This TCR was recovered from an older man in good health. Sequences were obtained from blood. The chain is built from TRBV5-1 and TRBJ2-6; TRBD1 is a possible D gene (6 bases). The CDR3 DNA sequence: TGCGCCAGCAGCTTCACAGGGTTTGGATCTGGGGCCAACGTCCTGACTTTC. It specifies CASSFTGFGSGANVLTF.